These 20 T cell receptor beta chains share one sample of origin, sequenced in a study of shared clonotypes between healthy human individuals. Assay: immunoSEQ multiplex PCR; the TCRdb copy retains only in-frame clones and omits some. Of around 1.6 million clones detected, around 98% appear once; the ten largest clones hold roughly 0.42%. Sequenced material: naive CD4+ T cells sorted from blood. Subset specified: CD45RA+ positively selected. The receptor set was obtained from a man in his thirties or forties in good health.

The chain couples TRBV4-3 to TRBJ2-7; the D is unclear. The V gene's germline CDR1 is LGHNA and CDR2 YSLEER. The ends were cut back, 1 base at V and 7 bases at J, with 14 bases in the middle. CDR3 size: 14 residues. CDR3 sequence (DNA): TGCGCCAGCAGCCAAGCATCGAACGATCGAGAGCAGTACTTC. Protein sequence: CASSQASNDREQYF.

The gene calls are TRBV6-5 and TRBJ1-1; 11 bases are shared with TRBD1. The germline CDR1 and CDR2 sequences are MNHEY and SVGAGI. The CDR3 sequence is 15 residues long. J was trimmed by 4 bases and V by 2 bases; bases with no gene match: 3. The CDR3 bases are TGTGCCAGCAGTTACGCCGGGACAGGGGGCACTGAAGCTTTCTTT. It is translated as CASSYAGTGGTEAFF.

The rearrangement uses TRBV11-3 and TRBJ2-7; TRBD1 aligns across 9 bases. Germline-derived CDR1 and CDR2 are SGHNT and YENEEA. The CDR3 is made up of 16 amino acids. Trimming at V came to 5 bases and at J to 4 bases, leaving 12 bases not matched to a gene. CDR3 in DNA: TGTGCCAGCAGCCCTGGGACTACAGGGGGCAGGTACGAGCAGTACTTC. The encoded protein is CASSPGTTGGRYEQYF.

On this clone itself: Other DNA sequences in the same sample also yield this CDR3. The chain recombines TRBV7-8 with TRBJ2-1, with 13 bases lining up with TRBD2. The junction had 1 base not matched to a gene; V was cut back by 2 bases and J by 0 bases. The CDR3 loop spans 17 amino acids. The germline V gene has CDR1 SGHVS and CDR2 FQNEAQ. Written as DNA, the CDR3 is TGTGCCAGCAGCTTAAGGACTAGCGGGAGCTCCTACAATGAGCAGTTCTTC. It is translated as CASSLRTSGSSYNEQFF.

V gene TRBV2 combines with J gene TRBJ1-1; TRBD1 matches 8 bases. The CDR3 sequence is 18 residues long. In germline, CDR1 is SNHLY, CDR2 FYNNEI. Trimming took 7 bases from V and 7 from J; bases not matched to a gene: 23. CDR3 region: CASTGMIDRGGFGSEAFF. Here the CDR3 DNA reads TGTGCCAGCACCGGAATGATAGACAGGGGTGGATTTGGAAGTGAAGCTTTCTTT.

About this clone itself: This sample includes further DNA sequences coding for the same CDR3. V and J are TRBV4-1 and TRBJ2-1, with D possibly TRBD2 on 6 matching bases. V lost 0 bases, J lost 10 bases, and 10 bases lay in between. This CDR3 comprises 13 residues. CDR1 MGHRA and CDR2 YSYEKL come from the germline V gene. CDR3 DNA sequence: TGCGCCAGCAGCCAAGACCCACGGGGGGAGCAGTTCTTC. This codes for CASSQDPRGEQFF.

The chain couples TRBV18 to TRBJ1-2; D is perhaps TRBD1 (5 bases). V was shortened by 3 bases and J by 1 base, with 15 bases between the two germline ends. This CDR3 comprises 16 residues. The germline V gene encodes CDR1 KGHSH and CDR2 LQKENI. CDR3 protein: CASSPKSSGNNYGYTF. The CDR3 DNA follows: TGTGCCAGCTCACCCAAATCATCAGGGAATAACTATGGCTACACCTTC. The entire variable domain, with the rest obtained from reference TRBV18 and TRBJ1-2, is as follows: NAGVMQNPRHLVRRRGQEARLRCSPMKGHSHVYWYRQLPEEGLKFMVYLQKENIIDESGMPKERFSAEFPKEGPSILRIQQVVRGDSAAYFCASSPKSSGNNYGYTFGSGTRLTVV.

The chain carries TRBV28 and TRBJ2-2; D remains unclear. The ends were cut back, 7 bases at V and 1 base at J, with 7 bases in the middle. CDR3 length equals 13 residues. In germline, CDR1 is MDHEN, CDR2 SYDVKM. CDR3 loop: CASKWGNTGELFF. CDR3 in DNA: TGTGCCAGCAAATGGGGGAACACCGGGGAGCTGTTTTTT.

The rearrangement joins TRBV7-9 to TRBJ2-5, with 7 bases matching TRBD2. In germline, CDR1 is SEHNR, CDR2 FQNEAQ (reference sequence). This CDR3 has 16 amino acids. Unmatched junction bases numbered 10, after V lost 6 bases and J lost 0 bases. Written as DNA, the CDR3 is TGTGCCAGCAGGGGAAAAAATCTAGCGGACCAAGAGACCCAGTACTTC. Translating it yields CASRGKNLADQETQYF.

The gene calls are TRBV18 and TRBJ2-1, with a weak D call TRBD2 (6 bases). V was trimmed by 0 bases and J by 16 bases, leaving 28 bases between them. The CDR3 has 17 amino acids. CDR1 and CDR2 from the germline V gene are KGHSH and LQKENI. CDR3 coding DNA: TGTGCCAGCTCACCACCGGTACGGGAGATCACCACCCAACCCCTATTCTTC. Its translation: CASSPPVREITTQPLFF.

This rearrangement joins TRBV4-3 to TRBJ1-1, with D unresolved. Per the germline V gene, CDR1 is LGHNA and CDR2 is YSLEER. The CDR3 is 15 residues long. V was cut by 1 base and J by 7 bases, with 16 bases left in between. The CDR3 sequence is CASSQGFTAGLEAFF. As DNA, the CDR3 is TGCGCCAGCAGCCAAGGTTTTACAGCTGGTCTTGAAGCTTTCTTT.

Concerning this clone: At the DNA level, this CDR3 is encoded by other sequences in the same sample as well. The V call is TRBV9, the J call TRBJ2-1, with TRBD1 identical over 7 bases. Per germline, CDR1 SGDLS and CDR2 YYNGEE. The length of the CDR3 is 12 residues. V lost 0 bases to trimming and J lost 10 bases; unmatched junction nucleotides: 1. The CDR3, as DNA: TGTGCCAGCAGCGTAGACAGGGGAGAGCAGTTCTTC. This translates into CASSVDRGEQFF.

The rearrangement uses TRBV29-1 and TRBJ2-2; TRBD2 might be the D (6 bases). V lost 5 bases and J 2 bases, leaving 12 bases between the germline ends. Germline CDR1 reads SQVTM; CDR2 reads ANQGSEA. This CDR3 is built from 14 residues. The CDR3 is CSVTVSGNTGELFF. CDR3 sequence (DNA): TGCAGCGTTACAGTTAGCGGAAACACCGGGGAGCTGTTTTTT.

The V and J genes are TRBV5-1 and TRBJ2-7; D is ambiguous. Trimming took 0 bases from V and 4 from J, leaving 11 bases between them. CDR1 is SGHRS and CDR2 is YFSETQ in the germline V gene. CDR3 length equals 14 residues. The CDR3 sequence: CASSLEGRPYEQYF. CDR3 sequence (DNA): TGCGCCAGCAGCTTGGAGGGCAGACCGTACGAGCAGTACTTC.

The chain carries TRBV9 and TRBJ2-7; D remains unclear. The CDR3 is 14 residues long. Germline V gives CDR1 SGDLS, CDR2 YYNGEE. The V gene lost 0 bases and the J gene lost 0 bases, with 7 bases spanning the gap. In DNA form, the CDR3 reads TGTGCCAGCAGCGTAGCAGACTTCTCCTACGAGCAGTACTTC. It specifies CASSVADFSYEQYF.

This chain links TRBV11-2 with TRBJ2-5; D is unclear. Germline loops: CDR1 SGHAT, CDR2 FQNNGV. CDR3 length: 14 residues. With 0 bases removed from V and 5 bases from J, the gap between germline ends came to 10 bases. CDR3 sequence: CASSLDLKKETQYF. For the CDR3, the DNA is TGTGCCAGCAGCTTAGATCTGAAAAAGGAGACCCAGTACTTC.

The chain joins TRBV6-6 to TRBJ2-1; the D gene is possibly TRBD1 (5 bases). The germline gives CDR1 MNHNY, CDR2 SVGAGI (reference sequence). The CDR3 length is 16 residues. Trimming took 0 bases from V and 3 from J, leaving 12 bases between them. The CDR3 sequence: CASSYSTAGYYNEQFF. The CDR3, as DNA: TGTGCCAGCAGTTACTCGACAGCAGGTTACTACAATGAGCAGTTCTTC.

This clone has a single count. The gene calls are TRBV25-1 and TRBJ2-5, with a weak D call TRBD2 (7 bases). V was trimmed by 1 base and J by 1 base, leaving 16 bases between them. CDR1 is MGHDK, CDR2 SYGVNS, per germline. This CDR3 region has 17 residues. This CDR3 is CASSEFRGGAVQETQYF. As DNA, the CDR3 is TGTGCCAGCAGTGAATTCCGAGGGGGGGCAGTCCAAGAGACCCAGTACTTC. Using reference TRBV25-1 and TRBJ2-5 for the parts outside the CDR3, the full variable domain is EADIYQTPRYLVIGTGKKITLECSQTMGHDKMYWYQQDPGMELHLIHYSYGVNSTEKGDLSSESTVSRIRTEHFPLTLESARPSHTSQYLCASSEFRGGAVQETQYFGPGTRLLVL.

The V and J genes are TRBV5-1 and TRBJ2-1; 12 positions match TRBD2. Losses at the gene ends were 4 bases for V and 6 bases for J; bases not matched to a gene: 8. Germline lookup yields CDR1 SGHRS and CDR2 YFSETQ. The CDR3 is 16 residues long. The CDR3 region is CASSHGLAGWSNEQFF. The CDR3, as DNA: TGCGCCAGCAGCCATGGACTAGCGGGATGGTCCAATGAGCAGTTCTTC. Together with reference TRBV5-1 and TRBJ2-1, the CDR3 gives the full variable domain: KAGVTQTPRYLIKTRGQQVTLSCSPISGHRSVSWYQQTPGQGLQFLFEYFSETQRNKGNFPGRFSGRQFSNSRSEMNVSTLELGDSALYLCASSHGLAGWSNEQFFGPGTRLTVL.

The chain couples TRBV9 to TRBJ1-1; possible D gene TRBD1, 5 bases. V shed 0 bases and J shed 10 bases, with 13 bases lying between them. Germline V gene lookup returns CDR1 SGDLS and CDR2 YYNGEE. The CDR3 extends over 13 amino acids. The CDR3 coding sequence is TGTGCCAGCAGCGTAGGGCTAAGGGGAGGAGCTTTCTTT. It is translated as CASSVGLRGGAFF. The complete variable domain, with remaining parts taken from reference TRBV9 and TRBJ1-1, reads DSGVTQTPKHLITATGQRVTLRCSPRSGDLSVYWYQQSLDQGLQFLIQYYNGEERAKGNILERFSAQQFPDLHSELNLSSLELGDSALYFCASSVGLRGGAFFGQGTRLTVV.